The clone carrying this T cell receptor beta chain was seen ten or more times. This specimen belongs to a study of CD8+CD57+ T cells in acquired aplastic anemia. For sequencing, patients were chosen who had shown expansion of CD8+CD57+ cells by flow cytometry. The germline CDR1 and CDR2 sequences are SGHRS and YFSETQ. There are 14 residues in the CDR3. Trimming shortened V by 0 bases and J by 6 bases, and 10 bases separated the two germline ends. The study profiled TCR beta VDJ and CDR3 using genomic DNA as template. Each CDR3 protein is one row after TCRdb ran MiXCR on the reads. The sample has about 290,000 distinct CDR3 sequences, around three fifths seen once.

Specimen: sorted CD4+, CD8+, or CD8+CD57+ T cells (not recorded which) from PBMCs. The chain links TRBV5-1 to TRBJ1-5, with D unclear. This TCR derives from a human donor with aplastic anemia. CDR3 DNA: TGCGCCAGCAGCTTGGCCATGGGCGGTCAGCCCCAGCATTTT. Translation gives CASSLAMGGQPQHF. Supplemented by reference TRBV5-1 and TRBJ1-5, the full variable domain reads KAGVTQTPRYLIKTRGQQVTLSCSPISGHRSVSWYQQTPGQGLQFLFEYFSETQRNKGNFPGRFSGRQFSNSRSEMNVSTLELGDSALYLCASSLAMGGQPQHFGDGTRLSIL.